Sequencing of this TCR beta chain was carried out in a study of cytomegalovirus exposure and HLA in healthy donors. Overall study: Of some 400 genotyped donors, 81% grouped in the Caucasian-associated ancestry cluster.

Primers included in the PCR were 60 Vbeta and 13 Jbeta primers. The table came from immunoSEQ multiplex PCR; TCRdb's copy has only in-frame clones and leaves some out. The sample includes roughly 180,000 clones, about 80% of them seen just once. This clone was recorded once. The target antigen is unknown. Study-level findings and limits: For most TCR beta V segments, an earlier analysis put the productive rate at about 87% or about 30% of the time. CMV antigen specificity of a few CMV-associated chains was confirmed in vitro.

Germline V CDR1 and CDR2: MNHEY, SVGAGI. Trimming cost V 7 bases and J 9 bases; bases outside gene matches: 11. The CDR3 loop spans 14 amino acids. Donors likely had unrecorded immune exposures despite being nominally healthy when sampled. This TCR was recovered from a man aged 50 to 59 in good health and CMV-seropositive. Input material: PBMCs. The V and J genes are TRBV6-5 and TRBJ1-1; 10 nucleotides align to TRBD1. The CDR3 DNA follows: TGTGCCAGCAAGAGGGGACAGGGGAATTCCAAAGCTTTCTTT. Translated: CASKRGQGNSKAFF.